These 14 T cell receptor beta chains originate from one sample sequenced in a study of early T cells in non-severe SARS-CoV-2 infection. MiXCR, applied by TCRdb to the 5' RACE reads, yields one record per CDR3 protein. The table has 60,000 to 75,000 distinct CDR3 sequences, approximately 10% seen once. The sample here was whole blood, taken at baseline. The receptors shown here come from an adult who was a healthcare worker with PCR-confirmed SARS-CoV-2 infection or an uninfected control (not recorded which).

This chain uses TRBV9 with TRBJ2-6; 7 nucleotides match TRBD1. Germline-derived CDR1 and CDR2 are SGDLS and YYNGEE. This CDR3 is 14 amino acids long. The trim removed 5 bases at V and 2 bases at J, leaving 1 base unmatched. The CDR3 region is CASRTGPGANVLTF. The CDR3 DNA sequence: TGTGCCAGCAGGACAGGGCCTGGGGCCAACGTCCTGACTTTC. Combining the CDR3 with reference TRBV9 and TRBJ2-6 gives the whole variable domain DSGVTQTPKHLITATGQRVTLRCSPRSGDLSVYWYQQSLDQGLQFLIQYYNGEERAKGNILERFSAQQFPDLHSELNLSSLELGDSALYFCASRTGPGANVLTFGAGSRLTVL.

This clonotype was seen many times. The V and J genes are TRBV7-2 and TRBJ2-1; the match to TRBD2 covers 12 bases. V trimming: 6 bases; J trimming: 7 bases; junction bases outside the gene matches: 10. The CDR3 has 16 residues. The germline CDR1 and CDR2 sequences are SGHTA and FQGNSA. In DNA, the CDR3 is TGTGCCAGCAGTTATTACCCGGGACTAGCGGGTAATGAGCAGTTCTTC. This sequence encodes CASSYYPGLAGNEQFF.

This clonotype has a handful of counts. The gene calls are TRBV29-1 and TRBJ1-1; D is undetermined. The CDR3 has 13 residues. Trimming stripped 7 bases from V and 0 bases from J, with 12 bases between. The germline V gene has CDR1 SQVTM and CDR2 ANQGSEA. The CDR3 spells CSAGDMLNTEAFF. DNA for the CDR3: TGCAGCGCGGGTGACATGTTGAACACTGAAGCTTTCTTT.

This chain links TRBV12-3 or TRBV12-4 with TRBJ1-2, with D maybe TRBD1 (6 bases). This CDR3 region has 14 residues. V was shortened by 3 bases and J by 6 bases, with 14 bases between the two germline ends. CDR3 sequence reads: CASSFFGGQDGYTF. The CDR3 DNA is TGTGCCAGCAGTTTTTTTGGGGGGCAGGATGGCTACACCTTC.

This CDR3 reads CASRTSGSSYNEQFF. The CDR3 DNA reads as TGTGCCAGCAGGACTAGCGGGAGCTCCTACAATGAGCAGTTCTTC. The chain links TRBV6-6 to TRBJ2-1, with 12 bases identical to TRBD2. Germline assignment: CDR1 MNHNY and CDR2 SVGAGI (reference sequence). The V and J ends lost 6 bases and 0 bases, in that order; junction bases with no gene match: 0. The CDR3 is 15 amino acids.

This chain links TRBV20-1 with TRBJ2-7, with D uncertain. This CDR3 spans 12 amino acids. The V and J ends lost 5 bases and 4 bases respectively, with 12 bases between them. CDR1 DFQATT and CDR2 SNEGSKA come from the germline V gene (reference sequence). CDR3 bases: TGCAGTGCTTCCCAAGGGTGGTACGAGCAGTACTTC. Protein: CSASQGWYEQYF.

In this sample, this clonotype turned up many times. The chain carries TRBV7-9 and TRBJ1-1; a weak D match, TRBD1 (6 bases). The CDR3 runs to 14 residues. Germline CDR1 is SEHNR and CDR2 is FQNEAQ (reference sequence). V shed 4 bases and J shed 4 bases, with 13 bases lying between them. The CDR3: CASSSQVGATEAFF. In nucleotides, the CDR3 is TGTGCCAGCAGCTCCCAGGTGGGGGCCACTGAAGCTTTCTTT. The full variable domain, rest sourced from reference TRBV7-9 and TRBJ1-1, is DTGVSQNPRHKITKRGQNVTFRCDPISEHNRLYWYRQTLGQGPEFLTYFQNEAQLEKSRLLSDRFSAERPKGSFSTLEIQRTEQGDSAMYLCASSSQVGATEAFFGQGTRLTVV.

This clonotype appeared many times. The chain carries TRBV5-1 and TRBJ2-3; D is tentatively TRBD1 or TRBD2 (5 bases each). Trimming shortened V by 3 bases and J by 4 bases, and 15 bases separated the two germline ends. The CDR3 spans 15 residues. The germline CDR1 and CDR2 sequences are SGHRS and YFSETQ. The chain's CDR3 is CASSSSGTPADTQYF. DNA of the CDR3: TGCGCCAGCAGCTCCTCCGGGACCCCTGCAGATACGCAGTATTTT.

The V and J genes are TRBV5-1 and TRBJ2-7; D perhaps matches TRBD1 (6 bases). This CDR3 has 14 residues. The V gene lost 4 bases and the J gene lost 6 bases, with 17 bases spanning the gap. Germline V gene lookup returns CDR1 SGHRS and CDR2 YFSETQ. The CDR3 DNA reads as TGCGCCAGCAGCCACTTGGACAGAAGGGCCGAGCAGTACTTC. It specifies CASSHLDRRAEQYF.

The V and J genes are TRBV28 and TRBJ2-1; 9 bases line up with TRBD2. Per the germline V gene, CDR1 is MDHEN and CDR2 is SYDVKM. V lost 4 bases and J lost 8; bases outside the gene matches: 9. The CDR3 is 15 amino acids. The CDR3 coding sequence is TGTGCCAGCAGTTCCCCTAGCGGGGCCCTTGATGAGCAGTTCTTC. Amino acids: CASSSPSGALDEQFF.

Many counts were recorded for this clonotype. The V call is TRBV3-1, the J call TRBJ2-5; either TRBD1 or TRBD2 may fit D (5 bases each). The V end lost 4 bases, the J end lost 1 base, and 10 bases lay between the germline ends. The CDR3 is 14 amino acids. The germline V gene has CDR1 LGHDT and CDR2 YNNKEL (reference sequence). The CDR3 DNA follows: TGTGCCAGCAGCCCGTCGGGGCTCCAAGAGACCCAGTACTTC. Protein product: CASSPSGLQETQYF.

This clonotype has only a few counts. V usage is TRBV12-3 or TRBV12-4 and J usage is TRBJ2-3; 8 nucleotides line up with TRBD1. The CDR3 covers 15 residues. The V and J ends lost 5 bases and 1 base, in that order; junction bases with no gene match: 5. CDR3 region: CASSPGQAGTDTQYF. In nucleotides, the CDR3 is TGTGCCAGCAGTCCGGGACAGGCTGGCACAGATACGCAGTATTTT.

CDR3 region: CASSFFAGGRNEQFF. CDR3 in DNA: TGTGCCAGCAGTTTTTTCGCGGGGGGAAGGAATGAGCAGTTCTTC. The genes are TRBV12-3 or TRBV12-4 and TRBJ2-1; 8 nucleotides line up with TRBD2. V lost 3 bases and J lost 7; bases outside the gene matches: 8. This CDR3 comprises 15 residues.

The chain combines TRBV7-3 with TRBJ2-1; 7 bases agree with TRBD1. The V gene end was trimmed by 5 bases and the J gene end by 2 bases; junction bases not matched to a gene: 6. This CDR3 is 15 amino acids long. CDR1 is SGHTA, CDR2 FQGTGA, per germline. As DNA, the CDR3 is TGTGCCAGCAGCATAGACAGGGCCCCCTACAATGAGCAGTTCTTC. It translates to CASSIDRAPYNEQFF.